This T cell receptor beta chain was obtained from a study of T cell clonotyping in hematopoietic cell transplantation (dated by TCRdb to the early 2020s). Notes on the research overall: A total of about 140 blood samples were gathered in the study from 35 consecutive transplant recipients along with their related donors. Patient recruitment ran from 2015 to January 2017, and follow-up continued until late 2020 or death. Summary of the overall study and its limitations: After transplant, TCR diversity in recipients dropped, and pathologically expanded clonotypes climbed progressively between day 30 and day 180. Broader TCR repertoire diversity after transplant was predicted by Inverse Simpson Index values from donors and from recipients before transplant. Just a small fraction of recipient repertoires overlapped with donor repertoires, and more than 97% appeared de novo at the given depth. The sample size was limited, and CD4 and CD8 repertoire contributions could not be separated because cells were not sorted.

The sample's time point label is to be understood as: 100 days after allo-HCT. Blood samples were obtained from recipients approximately 28 days before transplant and at days 30, 100 and 180 after transplant. Nuclei Lysis Solution was used to extract genomic DNA from fresh or cryopreserved unfractionated peripheral blood mononuclear cells. This clone was seen more than once but under ten times. The target of this receptor is not known. No base quality values were provided; no much bigger clone lies one nucleotide off. TCR beta CDR3 regions were amplified from genomic DNA with the immunoSEQ assay, a bias-controlled multiplex PCR using V- and J-specific primers. In a second PCR step, the CDR3 amplicons were tagged with a proprietary barcode plus Illumina adapter sequences. CDR3 libraries were sequenced on an Illumina MiSeq instrument. On the study's bioinformatics: Export and quality control were handled in immunoSEQ Analyzer 3.0, while downstream analyses relied on R Bioconductor and Immunarch. Repertoire metrics were calculated using only productive rearrangements within the normalized downsampled data set. Clonotypes larger than 5 templates in the normalized cohort were defined as pathologically expanded. The Inverse Simpson Index was used to measure repertoire diversity. To capture all clonotypes, CMV-specificity analyses were performed on the non-normalized data set. TCRdb obtained this table from immuneACCESS and retained in-frame rearrangements with V and J assigned. These tables miss some clones; where compared with another copy, unresolved V genes account for less than half of the shortfall, and the remainder is unexplained. V, J and clone size are those of that table, while D and trimming were read from the DNA. For this sample there are some 15,000 clones; roughly 80% appear just once. The ten largest account for approximately 6% of the sample.

The germline V gene yields MNHEY for CDR1 and SVGAGI for CDR2. V lost 1 base and J lost 7 bases, and the count of bases not matched to a germline gene is 5. Spanning cysteine to phenylalanine, the CDR3 consists of 14 amino acids. The DNA shown is the 42-base CDR3, in frame from base 1. This receptor was identified in a female patient aged 40-50 years who had an allogeneic stem cell transplant from a related donor, so T cells may come from the graft donor. Some clones in this sample may be carry-over from other donors' samples. Sample: PBMCs, taken 100 days after allogeneic stem cell transplant. The chain couples TRBV6-5 to TRBJ2-7, and 9 junction bases match TRBD2. The CDR3 corresponds to CASSYLAGVDEQYF. The bases read TGTGCCAGCAGTTACTTAGCGGGAGTCGATGAGCAGTACTTC.